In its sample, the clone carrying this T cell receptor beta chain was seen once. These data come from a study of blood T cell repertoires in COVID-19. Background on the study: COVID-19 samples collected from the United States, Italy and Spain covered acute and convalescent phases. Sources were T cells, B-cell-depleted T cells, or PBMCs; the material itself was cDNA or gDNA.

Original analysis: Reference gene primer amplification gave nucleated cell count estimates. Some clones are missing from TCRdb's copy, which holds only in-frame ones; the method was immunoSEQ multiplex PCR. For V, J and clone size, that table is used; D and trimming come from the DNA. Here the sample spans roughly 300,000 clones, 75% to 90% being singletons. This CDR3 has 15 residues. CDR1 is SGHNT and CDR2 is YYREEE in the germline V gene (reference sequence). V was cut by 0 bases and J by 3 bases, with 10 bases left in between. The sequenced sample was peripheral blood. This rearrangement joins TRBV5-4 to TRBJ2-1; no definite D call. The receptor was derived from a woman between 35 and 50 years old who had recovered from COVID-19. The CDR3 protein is CASSLAQLSYNEQFF. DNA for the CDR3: TGTGCCAGCAGCTTGGCCCAACTGAGCTACAATGAGCAGTTCTTC.